This is a list of T cell receptor beta chains from one sample in a study of CD4+ T cells in melanoma. Profiling relied on immunoSEQ multiplex PCR, and the TCRdb table lists in-frame clones only, not all of them. The data hold 20,000 or so clones, with about 77% observed a single time. Receptor source: a human donor with melanoma. Each CDR3 is given with its conserved first and last residue. The D gene is left open where the match is weak. Rows give clone size only sometimes, using once, few, many, or a class for an expanded clone.

V gene,clone size,J gene,D gene,CDR3 protein,CDR3 DNA
TRBV7-6,NA,TRBJ2-5,NA,CASSPTEAQGKTQYF,TGTGCCAGCAGCCCCACGGAGGCCCAGGGGAAGACCCAGTACTTC
TRBV11-2,NA,TRBJ2-5,NA,CATGRYETQYF,TGTGCCACCGGCCGGTACGAGACCCAGTACTTC
TRBV19,NA,TRBJ1-3,NA,CASSRQATGNTIYF,TGTGCCAGTTCACGACAGGCAACTGGAAACACCATATATTTT
TRBV7-8,few,TRBJ2-3,NA,CASSMGDTQYF,TGTGCCAGCAGCATGGGGGATACGCAGTATTTT
TRBV7-6,NA,TRBJ2-1,NA,CASSLASGNEQFF,TGTGCCAGCAGCTTAGCCTCGGGGAATGAGCAGTTCTTC
TRBV27,NA,TRBJ1-2,NA,CASSLAATRFYGYTF,TGTGCCAGCAGTTTAGCGGCAACTCGTTTCTATGGCTACACCTTC
TRBV15,few,TRBJ1-6,NA,CATSRVPNSPLHF,TGTGCCACCAGCAGAGTCCCTAATTCACCCCTCCACTTT
TRBV12-5,NA,TRBJ2-1,TRBD2,CASGGGALAGDRSEQFF,TGTGCTAGTGGTGGGGGGGCGCTAGCGGGAGACCGCAGCGAGCAGTTCTTC
TRBV11-1,NA,TRBJ1-3,NA,CASSLFTGPGNTIYF,TGTGCCAGCAGCTTATTCACAGGGCCTGGAAACACCATATATTTT
TRBV27,NA,TRBJ1-5,NA,CASSGRRGQPQHF,TGTGCCAGCAGTGGACGCAGGGGACAGCCCCAGCATTTT
TRBV6-1,few,TRBJ2-7,NA,CASSEAWSGYEQYF,TGTGCCAGCAGTGAAGCCTGGAGCGGATACGAGCAGTACTTC
TRBV5-1,NA,TRBJ2-5,NA,CASSLGDLATEETQYF,TGCGCCAGCAGCTTGGGCGACTTAGCCACGGAAGAGACCCAGTACTTC
TRBV9,NA,TRBJ2-3,NA,CASSVGGYTDTQYF,TGTGCCAGCAGCGTAGGGGGGTACACAGATACGCAGTATTTT
TRBV14,NA,TRBJ1-2,NA,CASSQPGGLGFYTF,TGTGCCAGCAGCCAACCCGGAGGACTGGGGTTTTACACCTTC
TRBV4-1,NA,TRBJ2-7,TRBD1,CASSQGTQGAYEQYF,TGCGCCAGCAGCCAAGGAACACAGGGGGCATACGAGCAGTACTTC
TRBV27,once,TRBJ2-1,TRBD2,CASSFHGLAGTSYNEQFF,TGTGCCAGCAGTTTCCACGGACTAGCGGGGACCTCCTACAATGAGCAGTTCTTC
TRBV4-2,few,TRBJ2-5,NA,CASSQAAGETQYF,TGTGCCAGCAGCCAAGCCGCTGGAGAGACCCAGTACTTC
TRBV9,NA,TRBJ2-1,TRBD2,CASSALAGGNEQFF,TGTGCCAGCAGCGCACTAGCGGGGGGCAATGAGCAGTTCTTC
TRBV5-1,once,TRBJ2-1,TRBD1,CASSLASRTGNNEQFF,TGCGCCAGCAGCTTGGCGTCCCGGACAGGTAACAATGAGCAGTTCTTC
TRBV7-9,once,TRBJ1-5,TRBD1,CASSPGGRDQPQHF,TGTGCCAGCAGCCCAGGGGGACGGGATCAGCCCCAGCATTTT
TRBV30,few,TRBJ2-7,TRBD1,CAWSWGTAYEQYF,TGTGCCTGGAGTTGGGGGACAGCGTACGAGCAGTACTTC
TRBV29-1,NA,TRBJ1-2,NA,CSVVVEGYGYTF,TGCAGCGTTGTCGTCGAGGGCTATGGCTACACCTTC
TRBV5-1,NA,TRBJ2-2,NA,CASSWGTSGELFF,TGCGCCAGCAGCTGGGGGACATCCGGGGAGCTGTTTTTT
TRBV18,NA,TRBJ1-2,TRBD1,CASSPTGAANYGYTF,TGTGCCAGCTCACCTACAGGGGCGGCTAACTATGGCTACACCTTC
TRBV29-1,NA,TRBJ2-5,NA,CSVGWETQYF,TGCAGCGTTGGGTGGGAGACCCAGTACTTC
TRBV7-9,NA,TRBJ2-3,TRBD2,CAAGERGRTDTQYF,TGTGCCGCAGGTGAGCGGGGGCGCACAGATACGCAGTATTTT
TRBV5-6,NA,TRBJ1-4,NA,CASSLGRGEKLFF,TGTGCCAGCAGCTTGGGCCGGGGTGAAAAACTGTTTTTT
TRBV5-6,few,TRBJ1-6,TRBD1,CASSLLGGQGNSPLHF,TGTGCCAGCAGCTTATTAGGCGGACAGGGGAATTCACCCCTCCACTTT
TRBV7-9,few,TRBJ1-2,NA,CASSLVIHESYGYTF,TGTGCCAGCAGCTTAGTTATACACGAGTCTTATGGCTACACCTTC
TRBV5-1,NA,TRBJ2-1,NA,CASRVTRVSYNEQFF,TGCGCCAGCAGGGTGACTAGGGTCTCCTACAATGAGCAGTTCTTC
TRBV13,NA,TRBJ1-3,NA,CASSLWGGPAGNTIYF,TGTGCCAGCAGCTTATGGGGGGGACCAGCCGGAAACACCATATATTTT
TRBV27,NA,TRBJ1-1,NA,CASSFSGIGDTEAFF,TGTGCCAGCAGTTTCTCTGGGATAGGTGACACTGAAGCTTTCTTT
TRBV13,NA,TRBJ1-6,TRBD1,CASSLGQGSPLHF,TGTGCCAGCAGCTTAGGACAGGGGTCACCCCTCCACTTT
TRBV2,NA,TRBJ2-1,TRBD2,CASRTGTRGTREQFF,TGTGCCAGCAGGACCGGGACTAGAGGTACTCGTGAGCAGTTCTTC